The 11 T cell receptor beta chains reported below all come from one sample, sequenced in a study of blood T cell repertoires in COVID-19. Repertoires were generated with immunoSEQ multiplex PCR, while TCRdb's copy carries only in-frame clones and drops some. This table holds almost 250,000 clones, around 90% found once. Specimen: PBMCs or T cells enriched from blood (not recorded which). The receptors were sampled from a woman aged 45-59 years who had recovered from COVID-19.

The genes are TRBV6-5 and TRBJ2-5; no clear D gene. With 5 bases removed from V and 0 bases from J, the gap between germline ends came to 7 bases. CDR1 and CDR2 (germline): MNHEY, SVGAGI. The CDR3 extends over 13 amino acids. In DNA form, the CDR3 reads TGTGCCAGCAGTCAGGATTACCAAGAGACCCAGTACTTC. It translates to CASSQDYQETQYF.

The chain has TRBV27 and TRBJ1-3; D gene unclear. The germline gives CDR1 MNHEY, CDR2 SMNVEV (reference sequence). V lost 4 bases to trimming and J lost 4 bases, with 8 bases between them. The CDR3 spans 13 residues. The CDR3 protein is CASSYVSGNTIYF. The CDR3, as DNA: TGTGCCAGCAGTTATGTCTCCGGAAACACCATATATTTT.

The chain employs TRBV5-4 and TRBJ1-2; 10 bases are shared with TRBD1. The CDR3 runs 13 residues. V was pared by 4 bases and J by 7 bases, with 4 bases of the junction left unmatched. The germline V gene encodes CDR1 SGHNT and CDR2 YYREEE (reference sequence). The CDR3 spells CASSTDRGLGYTF. The CDR3 coding sequence is TGTGCCAGCAGCACCGACAGGGGGCTTGGCTACACCTTC.

V is TRBV14 and J is TRBJ2-2; 12 bases are a match to TRBD1. This CDR3 region has 16 residues. The ends lost 5 bases at V and 8 bases at J; junction bases unmatched: 9. Germline CDR1 reads SGHDN; CDR2 reads FVKESK. The chain's CDR3 is CASSAWGQGASGELFF. DNA for the CDR3: TGTGCCAGCAGCGCCTGGGGACAGGGGGCTTCGGGGGAGCTGTTTTTT.

The genes are TRBV7-9 and TRBJ1-4, with a tentative D call TRBD1 (5 bases). Germline values: CDR1 SEHNR, CDR2 FQNEAQ (reference sequence). The CDR3 loop spans 16 amino acids. Trimming shortened V by 0 bases and J by 0 bases, and 8 bases separated the two germline ends. The CDR3 loop is CASSLARTPTNEKLFF. In DNA, the CDR3 is TGTGCCAGCAGCTTAGCGCGGACACCAACTAATGAAAAACTGTTTTTT.

The V and J genes are TRBV7-6 and TRBJ2-3; 7 bases map to TRBD2. With V trimmed by 5 bases and J by 6 bases, 5 bases remained unmatched. CDR3 size: 13 residues. CDR1 and CDR2 from the germline V gene are SGHVS and FNYEAQ. The CDR3 DNA is TGTGCCAGCAGCCCTAGGGAGGGGGATACGCAGTATTTT. Translating it yields CASSPREGDTQYF.

The chain combines TRBV2 with TRBJ1-5; TRBD1 matches 7 bases. Germline-derived CDR1 and CDR2 are SNHLY and FYNNEI. There are 14 residues in the CDR3. V shed 4 bases and J 6 bases; nucleotides not matched to a gene: 6. The CDR3 region has the DNA TGTGCCAGCAGTGTAAGAGGGGGCGGTCAGCCCCAGCATTTT. It specifies CASSVRGGGQPQHF.

The V gene is TRBV5-1, the J gene TRBJ2-2; D gene unclear. The germline V gene has CDR1 SGHRS and CDR2 YFSETQ. V was pared by 0 bases and J by 2 bases, with 5 bases between. This CDR3 comprises 14 residues. The CDR3 loop is CASSLDRNTGELFF. The CDR3 bases are TGCGCCAGCAGCTTGGACAGAAACACCGGGGAGCTGTTTTTT.

The chain has TRBV5-8 and TRBJ2-3; no reliable D call. Trimming cost V 0 bases and J 2 bases, with 10 bases left between them. CDR3 length: 15 amino acids. Germline V CDR1 and CDR2: SGHTS, YDEGEE. Written as DNA, the CDR3 is TGTGCCAGCAGCTTGGACAATTCGTACACAGATACGCAGTATTTT. This translates into CASSLDNSYTDTQYF. Together with reference TRBV5-8 and TRBJ2-3, the CDR3 gives the full variable domain: EAGVTQSPTHLIKTRGQQATLRCSPISGHTSVYWYQQALGLGLQFLLWYDEGEERNRGNFPPRFSGRQFPNYSSELNVNALELEDSALYLCASSLDNSYTDTQYFGPGTRLTVL.

V is TRBV18 and J is TRBJ1-4; 7 bases agree with TRBD1. The germline CDR1 and CDR2 sequences are KGHSH and LQKENI. Trimming at V came to 0 bases and at J to 7 bases, leaving 2 bases not matched to a gene. The CDR3 has 14 residues. This CDR3 is CASSPPGQPEKLFF. For the CDR3, the DNA is TGTGCCAGCTCACCACCGGGACAGCCTGAAAAACTGTTTTTT.

The genes are TRBV30 and TRBJ2-2; 11 bases align to TRBD2. This CDR3 comprises 15 residues. V lost 1 base, J lost 6 bases, and 4 bases stayed unmatched. The V gene's germline CDR1 is GTSNPN and CDR2 SVGIG (reference sequence). CDR3 nucleotides: TGTGCCTGGAGTGGGTTAGCGGGAGGGGCCGGGGAGCTGTTTTTT. Translation gives CAWSGLAGGAGELFF.